These 13 T cell receptor beta chains came from one sample sequenced in a study of beta chain features in type 1 diabetes. Investigators reverse transcribed all isolated RNA, so they sequenced expressed TCRB transcripts. The repertoire was sequenced with immunoSEQ multiplex PCR; TCRdb's copy has only in-frame clones and lacks some. Of around 160,000 clones in the sample, around 50% were seen once. Sequencing was done on a sample of Tregs from blood. The receptors stem from a man aged 18 to 30 in good health.

The chain links TRBV25-1 to TRBJ2-7; weak D call: TRBD1 (6 bases). The V gene lost 1 base and the J gene lost 2 bases, with 12 bases spanning the gap. CDR1 and CDR2 from the germline V gene are MGHDK and SYGVNS. This CDR3 has 15 amino acids. This CDR3 is CASSESTGDPYEQYF. In DNA, the CDR3 is TGTGCCAGCAGTGAATCGACAGGTGATCCCTACGAGCAGTACTTC.

This chain links TRBV18 with TRBJ2-7; a possible D gene is TRBD1 (6 bases). Trimming cost V 4 bases and J 6 bases, with 22 bases left between them. CDR1 is KGHSH and CDR2 is LQKENI in the germline V gene. This CDR3 is built from 16 residues. In nucleotides, the CDR3 is TGTGCCAGCTCACAGCAAACAGGGCATCGTTTAGGCGAGCAGTACTTC. It encodes CASSQQTGHRLGEQYF.

This sequence joins TRBV7-9 and TRBJ1-1, with D perhaps TRBD1 (6 bases). With 5 bases removed from V and 1 base from J, the gap between germline ends came to 23 bases. CDR1 and CDR2 from the germline V gene are SEHNR and FQNEAQ (reference sequence). This CDR3 is built from 18 residues. CDR3 DNA sequence: TGTGCCAGCAGCCTGCTTTTGGTTTGGGGGCACTCGAACACTGAAGCTTTCTTT. Encoded protein: CASSLLLVWGHSNTEAFF.

The chain carries TRBV7-9 and TRBJ2-5; 8 bases match TRBD1. Germline V gene sequence: CDR1 SEHNR, CDR2 FQNEAQ (reference sequence). V lost 5 bases to trimming and J lost 4 bases; unmatched junction nucleotides: 6. The CDR3 has 14 amino acids. CDR3 in amino acids: CASSIRGLRETQYF. The DNA for the CDR3 is TGTGCCAGCAGCATCAGGGGGCTAAGAGAGACCCAGTACTTC.

The chain links TRBV7-2 to TRBJ2-3, with TRBD1 matching over 7 bases. Per germline, CDR1 SGHTA and CDR2 FQGNSA. The CDR3 sequence is 14 residues long. J lost 13 bases, V lost 1 base, and 11 bases had no gene match. DNA for the CDR3: TGTGCCAGCAGCTTAGAGTACGCCGGGACAGACAAGTATTTT. Amino acids: CASSLEYAGTDKYF.

This clone was seen more than once but under ten times. This chain uses TRBV5-4 with TRBJ2-7; 7 nucleotides line up with TRBD2. This CDR3 is 15 amino acids long. V gave up 4 bases and J gave up 2 bases; unmatched junction bases: 9. Germline V gene lookup returns CDR1 SGHNT and CDR2 YYREEE (reference sequence). DNA for the CDR3: TGTGCCAGCAGCCCCCCCGGACTAGGCCCCTACGAGCAGTACTTC. It translates to CASSPPGLGPYEQYF.

The chain employs TRBV7-9 and TRBJ2-7; TRBD2 matches 12 bases. Germline CDR1 and CDR2: SEHNR and FQNEAQ (reference sequence). This CDR3 has 15 amino acids. The V segment lost 4 bases and the J segment 5 bases; nucleotides outside the gene matches: 6. CDR3 loop: CASSSRLAGAHEQYF. CDR3 coding DNA: TGTGCCAGCAGCTCACGACTAGCGGGAGCCCACGAGCAGTACTTC.

This clone was counted only a few times. The rearrangement joins TRBV29-1 to TRBJ2-6; TRBD2 matches at 8 bases. The CDR3 totals 16 residues. From germline, CDR1 is SQVTM and CDR2 ANQGSEA. The ends lost 4 bases at V and 0 bases at J; junction bases unmatched: 5. DNA for the CDR3: TGCAGCGTTGTACTAGCGGAGGGCTCTGGGGCCAACGTCCTGACTTTC. Translated: CSVVLAEGSGANVLTF.

The V and J genes are TRBV28 and TRBJ1-2; 7 bases match TRBD1. The germline V gene encodes CDR1 MDHEN and CDR2 SYDVKM. V shed 7 bases, J shed 3 bases, and the junction held 11 bases outside the gene matches. The CDR3 loop spans 15 amino acids. DNA for the CDR3: TGTGCCAGCACTCTCCTGCCAGGGGGTCACTATGGCTACACCTTC. This gives the protein CASTLLPGGHYGYTF.

The chain joins TRBV19 to TRBJ1-2; D is possibly TRBD1 (5 bases). V gave up 3 bases and J gave up 1 base, with 9 bases separating them. The CDR3 spans 14 residues. Looked up from germline, CDR1 is LNHDA and CDR2 is SQIVND (reference sequence). The CDR3 coding sequence is TGTGCCAGTAGTATCCTAGGGGTTAACTATGGCTACACCTTC. The encoded protein is CASSILGVNYGYTF.

The CDR3 region has the DNA TGTGCCAGTACCAAAAACTACGGGACATTCAATCAGCCCCAGCATTTT. Translated: CASTKNYGTFNQPQHF. The genes are TRBV19 and TRBJ1-5; D is possibly TRBD1 (6 bases). V was shortened by 7 bases and J by 3 bases, with 19 bases between the two germline ends. The CDR3 loop spans 16 amino acids. Germline lookup yields CDR1 LNHDA and CDR2 SQIVND (reference sequence). The variable domain in full, completed from reference TRBV19 and TRBJ1-5, reads DGGITQSPKYLFRKEGQNVTLSCEQNLNHDAMYWYRQDPGQGLRLIYYSQIVNDFQKGDIAEGYSVSREKKESFPLTVTSAQKNPTAFYLCASTKNYGTFNQPQHFGDGTRLSIL.

The genes are TRBV19 and TRBJ1-2, with D perhaps TRBD1 (6 bases). Trimming removed 7 bases at V and 7 bases at J, with 16 bases between. Germline loops: CDR1 LNHDA, CDR2 SQIVND (reference sequence). The CDR3 consists of 13 residues. The CDR3 reads CASMDSYSLGYTF. As DNA, the CDR3 is TGTGCCAGTATGGACAGTTATTCCCTTGGCTACACCTTC.

The rearrangement links TRBV7-2 to TRBJ1-4; no definite D call. There are 11 residues in the CDR3. Germline-derived CDR1 and CDR2 are SGHTA and FQGNSA. Trimming stripped 8 bases from V and 4 bases from J, with 5 bases between. In DNA, the CDR3 is TGTGCCAGCGCGTTTAATGAAAAACTGTTTTTT. As protein: CASAFNEKLFF.